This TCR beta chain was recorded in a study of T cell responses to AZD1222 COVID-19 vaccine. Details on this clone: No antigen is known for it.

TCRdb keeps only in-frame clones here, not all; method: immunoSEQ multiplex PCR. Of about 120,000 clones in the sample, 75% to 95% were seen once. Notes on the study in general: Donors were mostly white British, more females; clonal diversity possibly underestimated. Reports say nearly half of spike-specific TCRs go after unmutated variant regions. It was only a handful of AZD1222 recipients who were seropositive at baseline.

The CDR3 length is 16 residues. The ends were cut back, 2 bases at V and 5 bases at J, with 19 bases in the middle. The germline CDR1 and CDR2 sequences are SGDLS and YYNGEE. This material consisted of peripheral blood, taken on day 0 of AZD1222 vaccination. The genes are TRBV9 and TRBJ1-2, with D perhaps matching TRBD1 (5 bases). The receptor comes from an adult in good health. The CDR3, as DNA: TGTGCCAGCAGCGTCGGGTCTGGGGGTGGGGAGTATGGCTACACCTTC. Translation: CASSVGSGGGEYGYTF.